These 13 T cell receptor beta chains share one sample of origin, sequenced in a study of cytomegalovirus exposure and HLA in healthy donors. Primers included in the PCR were 60 Vbeta and 13 Jbeta primers. The protocol was immunoSEQ multiplex PCR, while the TCRdb copy is restricted to in-frame clones and leaves out a portion. Seen in this sample are roughly 120,000 clones; the ten most common clones hold 1%. Sequences were obtained from PBMCs. These receptors were taken from a man aged 18 to 30 in good health and CMV-seronegative.

The chain couples TRBV18 to TRBJ1-3, with 10 bases fitting TRBD1. Per germline, CDR1 KGHSH and CDR2 LQKENI. This CDR3 contains 19 residues. The V and J ends lost 5 bases and 0 bases, in that order; junction bases with no gene match: 13. This chain's CDR3 is CASSSFPGTGAYSGNTIYF. The CDR3 DNA reads TGTGCCAGCTCATCCTTCCCCGGGACAGGGGCCTACTCTGGAAACACCATATATTTT.

The chain carries TRBV5-6 and TRBJ2-1; 9 bases map to TRBD2. The CDR3 is 15 amino acids. CDR1 SGHDT and CDR2 YYEEEE come from the germline V gene. V was clipped by 1 base and J by 4 bases; unmatched bases: 3. The chain's CDR3 is CASSLILAGYNEQFF. CDR3 bases: TGTGCCAGCAGCTTGATCCTAGCGGGGTACAATGAGCAGTTCTTC.

The chain joins TRBV5-6 to TRBJ2-7; 11 nucleotides line up with TRBD2. Germline loops: CDR1 SGHDT, CDR2 YYEEEE. This CDR3 has 16 amino acids. J was trimmed by 2 bases and V by 4 bases; bases with no gene match: 8. CDR3 loop: CASSLGLAVTPYEQYF. CDR3 nucleotides: TGTGCCAGCAGCCTGGGACTAGCGGTAACCCCCTACGAGCAGTACTTC.

This chain joins TRBV9 and TRBJ2-3; TRBD1 agrees at 11 bases. The CDR3 runs to 15 residues. CDR1 and CDR2 (germline): SGDLS, YYNGEE. J was trimmed by 4 bases and V by 4 bases; bases with no gene match: 5. The chain's CDR3 is CASSLGQGAPDTQYF. CDR3 sequence (DNA): TGTGCCAGCAGCCTAGGACAGGGGGCCCCAGATACGCAGTATTTT. Together with reference TRBV9 and TRBJ2-3, the CDR3 gives the full variable domain: DSGVTQTPKHLITATGQRVTLRCSPRSGDLSVYWYQQSLDQGLQFLIQYYNGEERAKGNILERFSAQQFPDLHSELNLSSLELGDSALYFCASSLGQGAPDTQYFGPGTRLTVL.

The genes are TRBV2 and TRBJ1-4; no clear D gene. In germline, CDR1 is SNHLY, CDR2 FYNNEI. CDR3 length: 15 residues. Trimming shortened V by 7 bases and J by 7 bases, and 19 bases separated the two germline ends. CDR3 protein: CASIIEVRRGEKLFF. The CDR3, as DNA: TGTGCCAGCATTATCGAGGTCCGACGAGGTGAAAAACTGTTTTTT.

The chain carries TRBV29-1 and TRBJ2-5; D not resolved. Trimming pared 4 bases from V and 5 bases from J, leaving 11 bases between. This CDR3 comprises 12 residues. CDR1 SQVTM and CDR2 ANQGSEA come from the germline V gene. For the CDR3, the DNA is TGCAGCGTTGGCGGCCCCAAGGAGACCCAGTACTTC. Amino acids: CSVGGPKETQYF. Drawing the rest from reference TRBV29-1 and TRBJ2-5, the complete variable domain is SAVISQKPSRDICQRGTSLTIQCQVDSQVTMMFWYRQQPGQSLTLIATANQGSEATYESGFVIDKFPISRPNLTFSTLTVSNMSPEDSSIYLCSVGGPKETQYFGPGTRLLVL.

J is TRBJ1-2 and V is TRBV28; a weak D match, TRBD1 (5 bases). This CDR3 comprises 15 residues. Germline lookup yields CDR1 MDHEN and CDR2 SYDVKM. V lost 4 bases to trimming and J lost 4 bases, with 16 bases between them. CDR3 sequence (DNA): TGTGCCAGCAGTTCCCCCGCCAGGGATCTCTATGGCTACACCTTC. It encodes CASSSPARDLYGYTF.

The gene calls are TRBV6-5 and TRBJ1-2, with D perhaps TRBD1 (6 bases). V was shortened by 7 bases and J by 0 bases, with 12 bases between the two germline ends. The CDR3 covers 14 residues. Germline CDR1 MNHEY, CDR2 SVGAGI. In DNA form, the CDR3 reads TGTGCCAGCACCGACAGGCCTGCTAACTATGGCTACACCTTC. This translates into CASTDRPANYGYTF.

The chain carries TRBV6-1 and TRBJ2-2; 7 bases are a match to TRBD2. The CDR3 totals 15 residues. CDR1 is MNHNS, CDR2 SASEGT, per germline. V gave up 4 bases and J gave up 5 bases; unmatched junction bases: 7. CDR3 coding DNA: TGTGCCAGCAGTGGATCTTTGGGGGGGACCGGGGAGCTGTTTTTT. It specifies CASSGSLGGTGELFF.

The V and J genes are TRBV6-1 and TRBJ2-7; 7 bases match TRBD2. Germline assignment: CDR1 MNHNS and CDR2 SASEGT. The CDR3 is 14 residues long. After removal of 4 bases from V and 4 bases from J, the junction contained 7 bases not matched to a gene. The CDR3 DNA follows: TGTGCCAGCAGTGCCATTGAGGGAGGGTACGAGCAGTACTTC. Translating it yields CASSAIEGGYEQYF.

V gene TRBV10-3 combines with J gene TRBJ2-5, with a possible D match to TRBD1 (5 bases). Per germline, CDR1 ENHRY and CDR2 SYGVKD. This CDR3 region has 14 residues. The ends were cut back, 7 bases at V and 2 bases at J, with 14 bases in the middle. The CDR3 bases are TGTGCCATCAAGGGGAAACAAGATCAAGAGACCCAGTACTTC. It encodes CAIKGKQDQETQYF.

CDR3 coding DNA: TGTGCCACCAGACTAGCGGGAGCCTACGAGCAGTACTTC. Translating it yields CATRLAGAYEQYF. V is TRBV19 and J is TRBJ2-7, with 12 bases identical to TRBD2. Germline V gene data show CDR1 as LNHDA and CDR2 as SQIVND (reference sequence). The trim removed 10 bases at V and 2 bases at J, leaving 3 bases unmatched. This CDR3 spans 13 amino acids.

The chain links TRBV6-5 to TRBJ1-2; TRBD1 is a possible D gene (6 bases). Trimming took 5 bases from V and 4 from J, leaving 8 bases between them. CDR3 length: 12 residues. CDR1 MNHEY and CDR2 SVGAGI come from the germline V gene. CDR3 coding DNA: TGTGCCAGCAGTACAGGGATCTATGGCTACACCTTC. Translated: CASSTGIYGYTF.